The present T cell receptor beta chain was sequenced within a study of technical replicates of blood from several donors. The germline V gene has CDR1 SGHRS and CDR2 YFSETQ. CDR3 length: 15 residues. V dropped 0 bases and J dropped 5; count of bases not matched to a gene: 5. This clone was recorded only once. Method: immunoSEQ multiplex PCR; TCRdb's copy keeps in-frame clones and lacks some. Of around 57,000 clones listed, about 97% are singletons. The source material was T cells isolated from PBMCs. This chain links TRBV5-1 with TRBJ2-7, with 10 bases matching TRBD2. The receptor was derived from a human donor in good health. CDR3: CASSLAAGGPHEQYF. The DNA of the CDR3 is TGCGCCAGCAGCTTGGCAGCGGGAGGGCCCCACGAGCAGTACTTC. Full variable domain (missing parts from reference TRBV5-1 and TRBJ2-7): KAGVTQTPRYLIKTRGQQVTLSCSPISGHRSVSWYQQTPGQGLQFLFEYFSETQRNKGNFPGRFSGRQFSNSRSEMNVSTLELGDSALYLCASSLAAGGPHEQYFGPGTRLTVT.